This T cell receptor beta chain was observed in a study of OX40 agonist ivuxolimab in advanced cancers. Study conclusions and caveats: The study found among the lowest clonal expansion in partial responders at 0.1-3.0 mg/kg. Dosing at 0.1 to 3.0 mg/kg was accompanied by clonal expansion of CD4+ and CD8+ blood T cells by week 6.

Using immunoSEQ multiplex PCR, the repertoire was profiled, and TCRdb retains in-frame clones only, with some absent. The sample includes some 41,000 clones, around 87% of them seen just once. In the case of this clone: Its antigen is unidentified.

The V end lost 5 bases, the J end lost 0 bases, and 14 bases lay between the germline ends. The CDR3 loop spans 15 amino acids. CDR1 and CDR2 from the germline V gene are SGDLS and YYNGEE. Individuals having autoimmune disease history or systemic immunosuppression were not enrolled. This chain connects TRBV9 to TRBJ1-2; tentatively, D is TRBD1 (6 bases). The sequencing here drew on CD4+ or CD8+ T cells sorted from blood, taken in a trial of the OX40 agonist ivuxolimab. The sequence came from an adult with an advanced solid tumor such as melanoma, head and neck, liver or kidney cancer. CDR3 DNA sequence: TGTGCCAGCAGTAAACAGACAGGTTCTAACTATGGCTACACCTTC. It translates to CASSKQTGSNYGYTF.